The next 19 T cell receptor beta chains were all read from a single sample in a study of TIL therapy for anti-PD-1-resistant metastatic lung cancer. Time point of the sample: pre-treatment sample, taken before nivolumab and TIL therapy. The immunoSEQ assay was v3. TCRdb keeps only in-frame clones here, not all; method: immunoSEQ multiplex PCR. The table lists tens of thousands of clones, about nine tenths of them singletons, with around 2.6% in the top ten. The sample consisted of blood, taken at baseline. These TCRs come from a person aged 25 to 80 with non-small cell lung cancer.

The chain links TRBV4-1 to TRBJ2-1; 7 bases fit TRBD2. Germline trimming cut 0 bases from V and 1 base from J; bases unmatched to any gene: 0. This CDR3 contains 15 residues. Germline lookup yields CDR1 MGHRA and CDR2 YSYEKL. The CDR3 spells CASSQEGGSYNEQFF. The CDR3 region has the DNA TGCGCCAGCAGCCAAGAGGGAGGGTCCTACAATGAGCAGTTCTTC.

This chain joins TRBV9 and TRBJ2-7; either TRBD1 or TRBD2 may fit D (5 bases each). Germline V gives CDR1 SGDLS, CDR2 YYNGEE. Trimming left V 0 bases short and J 6 bases short, with 13 bases between. This CDR3 has 14 residues. The CDR3: CASSVVPGTSEQYF. Written as DNA, the CDR3 is TGTGCCAGCAGCGTAGTCCCAGGGACCTCCGAGCAGTACTTC.

The CDR3: CASSPLGQGLNTEAFF. The CDR3 DNA follows: TGTGCCAGCTCACCACTAGGACAGGGCTTGAACACTGAAGCTTTCTTT. The chain has TRBV18 and TRBJ1-1; 8 bases are a match to TRBD1. Trimming took 1 base from V and 0 from J; bases not matched to a gene: 4. CDR3 length: 16 residues. Germline lookup yields CDR1 KGHSH and CDR2 LQKENI.

V gene TRBV3-1 (or the pseudogene TRBV3-2) combines with J gene TRBJ2-7; possible D gene TRBD1, 6 bases. V gave up 3 bases and J gave up 4 bases, with 7 bases separating them. CDR1 is LGHDT and CDR2 is YNNKEL in the germline V gene (reference sequence). The CDR3 has 12 residues. The CDR3: CASSHDRYEQYF. The DNA of the CDR3 is TGTGCCAGCAGCCACGACAGGTACGAGCAGTACTTC.

V usage is TRBV5-1 and J usage is TRBJ2-7; 7 bases agree with TRBD1. V gave up 0 bases and J gave up 3 bases; unmatched junction bases: 3. The V gene's germline CDR1 is SGHRS and CDR2 YFSETQ. This CDR3 has 14 amino acids. CDR3 sequence reads: CASSLGGTVYEQYF. CDR3 bases: TGCGCCAGCAGCTTGGGAGGGACAGTCTACGAGCAGTACTTC.

The rearrangement joins TRBV6-6 to TRBJ1-5, with TRBD1 identical over 10 bases. This CDR3 has 16 residues. V dropped 4 bases and J dropped 2; count of bases not matched to a gene: 5. Per the germline V gene, CDR1 is MNHNY and CDR2 is SVGAGI (reference sequence). This chain's CDR3 is CASSSPGTGGNQPQHF. CDR3 DNA sequence: TGTGCCAGCAGTTCTCCCGGGACAGGGGGCAATCAGCCCCAGCATTTT.

The V call is TRBV27, the J call TRBJ1-1, with D hard to call. The CDR3 is made up of 13 amino acids. Germline V gene data show CDR1 as MNHEY and CDR2 as SMNVEV (reference sequence). V lost 3 bases and J 5 bases, leaving 10 bases between the germline ends. The CDR3: CASSFMGGTEAFF. Here the CDR3 DNA reads TGTGCCAGCAGTTTCATGGGTGGGACTGAAGCTTTCTTT.

CDR3 coding DNA: TGTGCCAGCAGCGTAGGCGGGAGTCCCTACGAGCAGTACTTC. It is translated as CASSVGGSPYEQYF. This chain uses TRBV9 with TRBJ2-7; TRBD2 matches at 7 bases. The CDR3 loop spans 14 amino acids. Trimming removed 0 bases from V and 2 bases from J; junction bases left unmatched: 2. Germline-derived CDR1 and CDR2 are SGDLS and YYNGEE.

This sequence joins TRBV14 and TRBJ2-7; either TRBD1 or TRBD2 may fit D (5 bases each). Germline V gene data show CDR1 as SGHDN and CDR2 as FVKESK. Trimming took off 2 bases at V and 6 bases at J, with 14 bases between the two ends. There are 14 residues in the CDR3. Written as DNA, the CDR3 is TGTGCCAGCAGCCAAACCGGGACCCAGGCCGAGCAGTACTTC. It translates to CASSQTGTQAEQYF.

This clone has just a few counts. The J gene is TRBJ2-2, the V gene TRBV27; D uncertain. Germline assignment: CDR1 MNHEY and CDR2 SMNVEV (reference sequence). V gave up 3 bases and J gave up 6 bases, with 5 bases separating them. CDR3 length: 12 residues. The CDR3 DNA is TGTGCCAGCAGTTTTTATCCCGGGGAGCTGTTTTTT. Protein sequence: CASSFYPGELFF.

This sequence joins TRBV28 and TRBJ1-4; tentatively, D is TRBD1 (5 bases). The CDR3 length is 13 residues. Germline V gene data show CDR1 as MDHEN and CDR2 as SYDVKM. In nucleotides, the CDR3 is TGTGCTACCGGGGGAGGGGCAGATGAAAAACTGTTTTTT. It yields the protein CATGGGADEKLFF.

This clone has just a few counts. This sequence joins TRBV11-2 and TRBJ2-2; maybe TRBD1 (6 bases). The CDR3 is 14 residues long. V was trimmed by 5 bases and J by 5 bases, leaving 12 bases between them. The germline V gene has CDR1 SGHAT and CDR2 FQNNGV. CDR3 in amino acids: CASSPRTVTGELFF. The DNA for the CDR3 is TGTGCCAGCAGCCCCAGGACAGTTACCGGGGAGCTGTTTTTT.

The sample holds one count of this clone. V is TRBV15 and J is TRBJ1-2; D is uncertain. The germline V gene encodes CDR1 LNHNV and CDR2 YYDKDF (reference sequence). The CDR3 length is 16 residues. Trimming shortened V by 0 bases and J by 8 bases, and 19 bases separated the two germline ends. The CDR3 DNA is TGTGCCACCAGCAGAGATCTCCAGGCCCAGGCGTGGGGCTACACCTTC. Protein: CATSRDLQAQAWGYTF.

The chain uses TRBV29-1 and TRBJ2-3; maybe TRBD2 (6 bases). V was shortened by 4 bases and J by 0 bases, with 14 bases between the two germline ends. The germline gives CDR1 SQVTM, CDR2 ANQGSEA. This CDR3 is built from 15 residues. The CDR3 here is CSVVGGGRSTDTQYF. The CDR3 nucleotides are TGCAGCGTTGTTGGGGGAGGCCGTAGCACAGATACGCAGTATTTT.

This sequence joins TRBV9 and TRBJ1-3; D is unclear. Per the germline V gene, CDR1 is SGDLS and CDR2 is YYNGEE. Trimming shortened V by 3 bases and J by 1 base, and 11 bases separated the two germline ends. The length of the CDR3 is 15 residues. CDR3 in DNA: TGTGCCAGCAGCGAAACGGACTGGTCTGGAAACACCATATATTTT. Residues: CASSETDWSGNTIYF.

The table lists this clone with a count of one. The rearrangement uses TRBV13 and TRBJ2-7, with D hard to call. CDR1 and CDR2 (germline): PRHDT, FYEKMQ (reference sequence). V lost 5 bases and J lost 2, with 10 bases in between. This CDR3 is built from 13 residues. The CDR3 DNA sequence: TGTGCCAGCAGCACGACCGACGCCTACGAGCAGTACTTC. Amino acid sequence: CASSTTDAYEQYF.

The chain is built from TRBV10-1 and TRBJ2-3; 11 nucleotides align to TRBD1. The CDR3 extends over 17 amino acids. The germline V gene encodes CDR1 WNHNN and CDR2 SYGVQD (reference sequence). Germline trimming cut 0 bases from V and 3 bases from J; bases unmatched to any gene: 5. This CDR3 is CASSESDRGRLTDTQYF. The CDR3 DNA is TGCGCCAGCAGTGAGTCGGACAGGGGGCGTCTGACAGATACGCAGTATTTT.

V is TRBV7-2 and J is TRBJ1-5, with TRBD1 identical over 7 bases. Trimming removed 5 bases from V and 7 bases from J; junction bases left unmatched: 5. The CDR3 totals 13 residues. Germline V gene sequence: CDR1 SGHTA, CDR2 FQGNSA. CDR3 loop: CASSVTGEQPQHF. CDR3 DNA: TGTGCCAGCAGCGTAACAGGGGAACAGCCCCAGCATTTT.

The CDR3 spells CSASRPGESRGYTF. The DNA for the CDR3 is TGCAGTGCTAGTCGCCCGGGGGAGTCGCGGGGCTACACCTTC. V usage is TRBV20-1 and J usage is TRBJ1-2, with a tentative D call TRBD1 (5 bases). The CDR3 consists of 14 residues. Trimming took off 3 bases at V and 8 bases at J, with 19 bases between the two ends. Germline V lookup: CDR1 DFQATT, CDR2 SNEGSKA (reference sequence).